This TCR beta chain was captured by sequencing in a study of blood T cell repertoires in COVID-19. As processed by the authors: Estimation of nucleated cell counts was performed using reference gene primer amplification. The method was immunoSEQ multiplex PCR; TCRdb's version includes in-frame clones alone and lacks a portion of them. The DNA was the basis for D and trimming; V, J and clone size are from that table. In the table there are around 360,000 clones, more than 85% of which are singletons. This CDR3 has 15 amino acids. In germline, CDR1 is LGHNA, CDR2 YNFKEQ. J lost 2 bases, V lost 1 base, and 3 bases had no gene match. This study enrolled people aged about 18 to 100 from approximately 25 US geographic areas. Recovered status applied to Cohort 3 donors who had two consecutive negative PCRs. It also applied to those with clearance or with symptom resolution.

Sequencing used PBMCs or T cells enriched from blood (not recorded which). This chain links TRBV4-2 with TRBJ2-7, with 9 bases that match TRBD2. The receptor was derived from a woman younger than 45 who had recovered from COVID-19. As DNA, the CDR3 is TGTGCCAGCAGCCAAGGACTAGCGGAGGCCTACGAGCAGTACTTC. It codes for CASSQGLAEAYEQYF.